Listed here is a single T cell receptor beta chain. This clone's antigen is unknown. Base qualities are not recorded, but no much larger clone differs from it by a single base. The data originate from a study of blood T cell repertoires in COVID-19 (TCRdb year 2020). The study in broad terms: Samples covering the acute and convalescent phases of COVID-19 were provided by collaborators in the United States, Italy and Spain. Samples were obtained from the ongoing ImmuneRACE study (first 160 participants) and from 1,000 to 1,500 subjects provided by 6 global collaborators. The repertoires were released in a freely available public database meant as a resource for research on the immune response to SARS-CoV-2. Subjects who had been exposed to COVID-19, were actively infected with it, or had recovered from it provided the deeply sampled blood TCRbeta repertoires that made up the dataset. Where available, HLA class I and class II types were obtained from metadata supplied by the sample provider rather than from assay-based typing. A de-identified subject ID, COVID-19 status, age in years and sex were almost always included in the sample metadata. The material from the prospective study consisted of cDNA or gDNA derived from T cells, B-cell-depleted T cells, or PBMCs.

Overall study results and their limits: The quantity of clinical and demographic metadata differed by source and by participant and was supplied without curation.

TCRbeta CDR3 regions were amplified from genomic DNA by means of the immunoSEQ Assay, a bias-controlled multiplex PCR. Turning to the authors' computational methods: Nucleated cell counts per sample were estimated from amplification of reference gene primers within the assay. To quantify the absolute abundance of each unique TCRbeta CDR3 rearrangement, sequence reads were collapsed and filtered. For each sample, productive Simpson clonality was calculated as the square root of Simpson's diversity index across productive rearrangements. Not all clones reach the TCRdb copy of this immuneACCESS table, which keeps in-frame sequences only. Checked studies attribute under half of the gap to unresolved V genes and leave the rest unexplained. The V and J calls and clone size were taken over from that table, and D and trimming were inferred from the DNA. The sample contains around 120,000 clones, roughly nine tenths of them found a single time. Under 4.5% of the sample is in the top ten clones.

V has 5 bases trimmed and J has 5 bases trimmed; junction bases matching no gene number 3. The CDR3 goes from the cysteine to the phenylalanine over 14 residues. Only the CDR3 portion is preserved as DNA: 42 bases, with reading frame beginning at the first base. CDR1 MDHEN and CDR2 SYDVKM were looked up in the germline V gene. The collaborating institutions used their own protocols to collect whole blood in K2EDTA tubes. Collaborator samples were shipped for TCRbeta analysis as frozen whole blood, isolated PBMCs, or DNA extracted from either sample type. Input material: peripheral blood. The sequence links TRBV28 to TRBJ1-4; the central 9 bases match TRBD1. The clonotype was recovered from a man between 45 and 60 years old with active COVID-19. At the DNA level, the sequence is TGTGCCAGCAGTCACGGACAGGGGAATGAAAAACTGTTTTTT. It specifies CASSHGQGNEKLFF.